This is a list of T cell receptor beta chains from one sample in a study of molecular identifiers for immune sequencing clone quantification. TCRdb used MiXCR to reprocess the PCR reads, holding one entry per CDR3 protein. The sample includes about half a million distinct CDR3 sequences, less than 30% of them seen just once. Sequenced material: naive CD8+ T cells from blood, with Jurkat cell RNA spiked in. Receptor source: a human donor in good health. Some libraries in this study had Jurkat cell RNA spiked in. The CDR3 runs from the conserved cysteine through the conserved F or W. A D gene is named only where the DNA matches it firmly. Expanded clones get a size class; other rows say once, few or many, or leave the size out.

d_call j_call cdr3_length v_call clone_size cdr3_aa cdr3_nt
NA TRBJ1-5 15 TRBV4-1 few CASSQDNGPGQPQHF TGCGCCAGCAGCCAAGATAACGGGCCAGGGCAGCCCCAGCATTTT
TRBD1 TRBJ2-2 15 TRBV29-1 NA CSGGGGQGYTGELFF TGCAGCGGAGGGGGTGGACAGGGATACACCGGGGAGCTGTTTTTT
NA TRBJ1-6 14 TRBV20-1 NA CSGGESCYNSPLHF TGCAGTGGAGGGGAAAGCTGCTATAATTCACCCCTCCACTTT
TRBD1 TRBJ2-1 16 TRBV18 few CASSQARDRVNSEQFF TGTGCCAGCTCACAGGCCCGGGACAGGGTTAACAGTGAGCAGTTCTTC
TRBD2 TRBJ2-3 15 TRBV13 NA CASSVPGLAGVTQYF TGTGCCAGCAGCGTACCGGGACTAGCGGGGGTTACGCAGTATTTT
NA TRBJ2-3 17 TRBV4-3 few CASSQFFQTTGADTQYF TGCGCCAGCAGCCAGTTCTTTCAGACCACGGGGGCAGATACGCAGTATTTT
NA TRBJ2-1 12 TRBV12-3/TRBV12-4 few CASSLSRGEQFF TGTGCCAGCAGTTTATCGAGAGGTGAGCAGTTCTTC
NA TRBJ2-1 11 TRBV20-1 NA CSVAEILREFF TGCAGTGTCGCAGAAATCTTGCGGGAGTTCTTC
TRBD1 TRBJ2-7 15 TRBV5-1 few CASSPDRDSYYEQYF TGCGCCAGCAGCCCCGACCGGGACAGCTATTACGAGCAGTACTTC
NA TRBJ2-1 13 TRBV24-1 NA CATSEPNSGRKFF TGTGCCACCAGTGAACCTAACAGTGGGCGGAAGTTCTTC
NA TRBJ1-1 15 TRBV7-9 few CASSLGGDVGTEAFF TGTGCCAGCAGCTTAGGTGGGGATGTGGGGACTGAAGCTTTCTTT
TRBD1 TRBJ2-7 15 TRBV7-2 many CASSHPGQWVYEQYF TGTGCCAGCAGCCATCCGGGACAGTGGGTTTACGAGCAGTACTTC
TRBD2 TRBJ2-3 18 TRBV6-5 NA CASSPQSLAGGPLDTQYF TGTGCCAGCAGCCCCCAATCACTAGCGGGAGGGCCTCTCGATACGCAGTATTTT
TRBD1 TRBJ2-7 14 TRBV13 NA CASSLRTGTYEQYF TGTGCCAGCAGCTTACGGACAGGGACCTACGAGCAGTACTTC
NA TRBJ2-7 14 TRBV19 NA CASSIGQGYYEQYF TGTGCCAGTAGTATTGGTCAGGGATACTACGAGCAGTACTTC
NA TRBJ2-1 11 TRBV30 NA CAWSRVSHEFF TGTGCCTGGAGTCGGGTTAGTCACGAGTTCTTC
NA TRBJ1-1 15 TRBV12-3/TRBV12-4 many CASRDSNRDPSGVFF TGTGCCAGCAGAGATTCTAACCGGGACCCCTCCGGGGTTTTCTTT
TRBD2 TRBJ2-1 18 TRBV6-6 NA CASSLGEGLTGIGDEQFF TGTGCCAGCAGTTTAGGGGAGGGACTAACGGGAATTGGAGATGAGCAGTTCTTC
TRBD2 TRBJ2-3 16 TRBV11-2 few CASSPRTSGGPGTQYF TGTGCCAGCAGCCCACGGACTAGCGGGGGTCCTGGTACGCAGTATTTT
NA TRBJ2-3 13 TRBV6-2/TRBV6-3 few CASRPLGQDTQYF TGTGCCAGCAGGCCTCTGGGACAAGATACGCAGTATTTT
NA TRBJ2-1 16 TRBV4-1 few CASSQDYRAPYNEQFF TGCGCCAGCAGCCAAGATTACAGGGCTCCCTACAATGAGCAGTTCTTC
NA TRBJ2-5 14 TRBV6-1 NA CASREWGSGGTQYF TGTGCCAGCCGTGAGTGGGGGTCTGGAGGGACCCAGTACTTC
NA TRBJ2-6 17 TRBV24-1 NA CAASDPRTASGANVLTF TGTGCCGCCAGTGATCCCCGGACGGCGTCTGGGGCCAACGTCCTGACTTTC
NA TRBJ2-2 12 TRBV2 many CASTGGPGELFF TGTGCCAGCACCGGAGGTCCCGGGGAGCTGTTTTTT
NA TRBJ2-1 13 TRBV12-3/TRBV12-4 NA CASRPWGDNEQFF TGTGCCAGCAGGCCCTGGGGAGACAATGAGCAGTTCTTC